The TCR beta chain under discussion was sequenced for a study of OX40 agonist ivuxolimab in advanced cancers. Study-wide context: Checkpoint inhibitors had been given previously to around 38% of patients. Study-wide findings and caveats: More expanded clones were seen, on average, in CD8+ T cells than in CD4+. Among some nonresponders, normalized T-cell clonal expansion was also low.

A note on this clone: Antigen unknown.

The germline gives CDR1 SQVTM, CDR2 ANQGSEA. The CDR3 extends over 13 amino acids. V was clipped by 7 bases and J by 1 base, with 13 bases between them. Assay used: immunoSEQ multiplex PCR; TCRdb lists only in-frame clones, some missing. Among about 49,000 clones listed, nearly 80% were seen once. The sequencing here drew on CD4+ or CD8+ T cells sorted from blood, taken in a trial of the OX40 agonist ivuxolimab. The chain has TRBV29-1 and TRBJ1-1; the D gene is possibly TRBD1 (6 bases). The receptor was derived from an adult with an advanced solid tumor such as melanoma, head and neck, liver or kidney cancer. This CDR3 is CSARGASNTEAFF. CDR3 nucleotides: TGCAGCGCCCGGGGGGCCTCGAACACTGAAGCTTTCTTT.